The clone carrying this T cell receptor (beta chain) was seen once. This sample was included in a study of blood T cell repertoires in COVID-19. The germline CDR1 and CDR2 sequences are SGHRS and YFSETQ. The CDR3 contains 16 residues. Germline trimming cut 3 bases from V and 3 bases from J; bases unmatched to any gene: 9. Profiling relied on immunoSEQ multiplex PCR, and the TCRdb table lists in-frame clones only, not all of them. Of 310,000 or so clones in the sample, 70% to 90% were seen once. This TCR was recovered from a woman aged 25 to 39 who had recovered from COVID-19. The sequenced material came from peripheral blood. The chain employs TRBV5-1 and TRBJ2-5, with TRBD1 identical over 9 bases. The DNA for the CDR3 is TGCGCCAGCAGCTCCCTGGGGACAGGGCCCGAAGAGACCCAGTACTTC. Amino acids: CASSSLGTGPEETQYF.